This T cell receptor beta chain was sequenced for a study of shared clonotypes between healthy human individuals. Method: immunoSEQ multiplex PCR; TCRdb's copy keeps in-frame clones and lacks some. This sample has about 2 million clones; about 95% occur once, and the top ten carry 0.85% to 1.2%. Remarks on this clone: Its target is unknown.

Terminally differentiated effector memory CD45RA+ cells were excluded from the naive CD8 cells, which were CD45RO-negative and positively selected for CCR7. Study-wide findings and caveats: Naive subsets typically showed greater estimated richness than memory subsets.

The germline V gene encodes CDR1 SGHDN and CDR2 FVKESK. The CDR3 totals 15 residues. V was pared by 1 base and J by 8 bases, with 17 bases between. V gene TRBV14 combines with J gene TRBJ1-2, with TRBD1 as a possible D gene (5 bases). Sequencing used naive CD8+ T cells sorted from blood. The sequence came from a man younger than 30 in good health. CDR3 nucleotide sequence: TGTGCCAGCAGCCAAGGGCAGGGAAGGACCCAAGGCTACACCTTC. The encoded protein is CASSQGQGRTQGYTF.